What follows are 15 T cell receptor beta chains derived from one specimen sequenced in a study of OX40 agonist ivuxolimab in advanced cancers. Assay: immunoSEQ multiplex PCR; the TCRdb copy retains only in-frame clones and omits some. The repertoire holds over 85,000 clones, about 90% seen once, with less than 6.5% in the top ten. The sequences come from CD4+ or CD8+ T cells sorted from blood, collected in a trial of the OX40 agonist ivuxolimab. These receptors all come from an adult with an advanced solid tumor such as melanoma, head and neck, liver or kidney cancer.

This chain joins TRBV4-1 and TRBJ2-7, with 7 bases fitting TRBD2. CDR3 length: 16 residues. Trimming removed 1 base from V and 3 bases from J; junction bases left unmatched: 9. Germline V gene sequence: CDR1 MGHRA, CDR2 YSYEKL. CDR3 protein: CASSQGSGGSFYEQYF. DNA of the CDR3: TGCGCCAGCAGCCAAGGGTCGGGGGGTTCCTTCTACGAGCAGTACTTC.

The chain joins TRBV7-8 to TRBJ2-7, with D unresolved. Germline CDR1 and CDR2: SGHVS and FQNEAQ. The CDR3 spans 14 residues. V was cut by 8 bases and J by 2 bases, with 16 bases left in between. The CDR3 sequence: CASSGGFFTYEQYF. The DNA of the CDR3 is TGTGCCAGCTCGGGCGGATTTTTCACCTACGAGCAGTACTTC.

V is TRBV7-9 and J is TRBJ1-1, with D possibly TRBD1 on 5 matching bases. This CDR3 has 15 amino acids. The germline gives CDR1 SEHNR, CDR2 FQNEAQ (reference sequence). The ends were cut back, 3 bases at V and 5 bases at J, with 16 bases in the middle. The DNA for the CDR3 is TGTGCCAGCAGCTTCCACTCTACCTCAGGGACTGAAGCTTTCTTT. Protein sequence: CASSFHSTSGTEAFF.

CDR3 bases: TGCGCCAGCAGCGGGGGACAGGGACTCTACGAGCAGTACTTC. Translated, it gives CASSGGQGLYEQYF. The V call is TRBV5-1, the J call TRBJ2-5; 9 bases are shared with TRBD1. Near its end, the DNA agrees better with TRBJ2-7, so the J call may be wrong. The CDR3 extends over 14 amino acids. Germline CDR1 is SGHRS and CDR2 is YFSETQ.

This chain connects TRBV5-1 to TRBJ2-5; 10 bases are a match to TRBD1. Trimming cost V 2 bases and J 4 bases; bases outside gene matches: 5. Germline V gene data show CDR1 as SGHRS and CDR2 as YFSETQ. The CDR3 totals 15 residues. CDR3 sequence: CASSLGQGVSETQYF. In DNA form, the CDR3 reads TGCGCCAGCAGCTTAGGACAGGGGGTCTCAGAGACCCAGTACTTC. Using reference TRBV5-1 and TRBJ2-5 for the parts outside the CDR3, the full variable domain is KAGVTQTPRYLIKTRGQQVTLSCSPISGHRSVSWYQQTPGQGLQFLFEYFSETQRNKGNFPGRFSGRQFSNSRSEMNVSTLELGDSALYLCASSLGQGVSETQYFGPGTRLLVL.

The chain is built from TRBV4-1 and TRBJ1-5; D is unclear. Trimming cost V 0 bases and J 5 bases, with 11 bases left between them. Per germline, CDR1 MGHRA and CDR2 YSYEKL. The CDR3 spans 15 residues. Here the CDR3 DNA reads TGCGCCAGCAGCCAAGAGGGATCTGAATATCAGCCCCAGCATTTT. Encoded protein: CASSQEGSEYQPQHF.

The DNA for the CDR3 is TGTGCCAGCGGAATCTCACGGGGAAGCGACGAGCAGTACTTC. Translation: CASGISRGSDEQYF. V gene TRBV2 combines with J gene TRBJ2-7, with D possibly being TRBD2 (5 bases). The CDR3 is 14 amino acids. The germline CDR1 and CDR2 sequences are SNHLY and FYNNEI. Deletions cut 8 bases from V and 5 bases from J, with 19 bases between.

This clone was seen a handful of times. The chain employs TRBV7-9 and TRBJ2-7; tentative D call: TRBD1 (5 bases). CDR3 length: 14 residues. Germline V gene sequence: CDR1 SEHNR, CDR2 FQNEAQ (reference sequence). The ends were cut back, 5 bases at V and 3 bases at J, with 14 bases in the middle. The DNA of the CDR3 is TGTGCCAGCAGCGGCGTGGGGCGGAACTACGAGCAGTACTTC. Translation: CASSGVGRNYEQYF.

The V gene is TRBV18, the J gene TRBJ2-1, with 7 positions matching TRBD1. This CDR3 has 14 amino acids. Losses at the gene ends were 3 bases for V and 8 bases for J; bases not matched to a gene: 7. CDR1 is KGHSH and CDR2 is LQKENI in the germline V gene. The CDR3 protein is CASSPDRERDEQFF. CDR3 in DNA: TGTGCCAGCTCACCTGACAGGGAACGAGATGAGCAGTTCTTC.

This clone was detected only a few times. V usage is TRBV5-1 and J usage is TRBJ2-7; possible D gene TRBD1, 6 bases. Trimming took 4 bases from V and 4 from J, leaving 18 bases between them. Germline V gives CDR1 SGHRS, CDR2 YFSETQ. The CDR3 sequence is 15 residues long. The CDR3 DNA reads TGCGCCAGCAGCGCATCCAGGACCGACAGGTACGAGCAGTACTTC. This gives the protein CASSASRTDRYEQYF.

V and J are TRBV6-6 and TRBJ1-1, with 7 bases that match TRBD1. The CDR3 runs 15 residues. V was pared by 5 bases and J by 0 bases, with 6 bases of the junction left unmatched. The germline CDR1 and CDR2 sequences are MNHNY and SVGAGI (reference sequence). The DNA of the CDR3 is TGTGCCAGCAGTCGGTCGGGACAGTTGAACACTGAAGCTTTCTTT. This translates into CASSRSGQLNTEAFF.

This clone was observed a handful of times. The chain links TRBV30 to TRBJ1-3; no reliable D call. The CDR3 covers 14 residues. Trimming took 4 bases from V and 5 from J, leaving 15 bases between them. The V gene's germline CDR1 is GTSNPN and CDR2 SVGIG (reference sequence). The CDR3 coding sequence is TGTGCCTGGACCAAGGAGGCCACTCGAAACACCATATATTTT. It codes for CAWTKEATRNTIYF.

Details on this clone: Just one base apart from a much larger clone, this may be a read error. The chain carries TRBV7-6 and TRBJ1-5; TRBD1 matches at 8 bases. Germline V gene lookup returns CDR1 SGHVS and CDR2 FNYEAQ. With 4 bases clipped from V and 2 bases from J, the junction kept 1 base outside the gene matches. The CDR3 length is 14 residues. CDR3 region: CASSSQGGNQPQHF. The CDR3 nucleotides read TGTGCCAGCAGCTCACAGGGGGGCAATCAGCCCCAGCATTTT.

CDR3 in amino acids: CASMLRGNTGELFF. In nucleotides, the CDR3 is TGTGCCAGCATGTTGCGAGGGAACACCGGGGAGCTGTTTTTT. The V call is TRBV2, the J call TRBJ2-2; D unclear. The length of the CDR3 is 14 residues. Germline-derived CDR1 and CDR2 are SNHLY and FYNNEI. Trimming took off 7 bases at V and 1 base at J, with 10 bases between the two ends.

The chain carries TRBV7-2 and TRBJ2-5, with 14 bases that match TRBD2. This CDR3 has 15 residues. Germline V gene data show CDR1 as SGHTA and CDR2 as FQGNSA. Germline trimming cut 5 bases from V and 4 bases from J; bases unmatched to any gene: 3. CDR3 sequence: CASSKGLAGGETQYF. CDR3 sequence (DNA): TGTGCCAGCAGCAAAGGACTAGCGGGAGGAGAGACCCAGTACTTC.